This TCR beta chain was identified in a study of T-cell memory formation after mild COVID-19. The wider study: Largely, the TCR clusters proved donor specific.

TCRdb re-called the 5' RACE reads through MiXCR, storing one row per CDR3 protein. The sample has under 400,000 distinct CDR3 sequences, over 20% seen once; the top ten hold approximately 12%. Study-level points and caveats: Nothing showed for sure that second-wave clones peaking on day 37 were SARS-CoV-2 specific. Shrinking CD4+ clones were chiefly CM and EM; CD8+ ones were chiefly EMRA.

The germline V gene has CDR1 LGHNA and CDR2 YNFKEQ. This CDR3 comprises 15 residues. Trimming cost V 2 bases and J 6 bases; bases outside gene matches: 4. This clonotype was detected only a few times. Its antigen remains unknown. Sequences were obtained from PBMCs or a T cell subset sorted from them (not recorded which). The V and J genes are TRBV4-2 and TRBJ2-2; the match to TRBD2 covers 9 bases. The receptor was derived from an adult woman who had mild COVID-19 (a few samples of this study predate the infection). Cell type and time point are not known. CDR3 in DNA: TGTGCCAGCAGCCAATCGGGACTAGCTTCCGGGGAGCTGTTTTTT. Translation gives CASSQSGLASGELFF.